This T cell receptor (beta chain) emerged from a study of blood T cell repertoires in COVID-19. In the authors' workflow: Reference gene primers were amplified, and this amplification served to estimate nucleated cell counts. Sequencing was performed with immunoSEQ multiplex PCR; in TCRdb, only in-frame clones are kept and a portion is missing. Clonal size and the V and J genes are those of that table, whereas D and trimming came from the DNA. The sample contains some 490,000 clones, about nine tenths of which appear only once. The CDR3 sequence is 14 residues long. Germline CDR1 reads MNHEY; CDR2 reads SMNVEV (reference sequence). J was trimmed by 2 bases and V by 5 bases; bases with no gene match: 3. Recruits, aged about 18 to 89 years, lived in some 25 US areas. Each participant's cohort was designated according to participant-reported clinical history. Concerning this clone itself: Within the sample, other DNA sequences also encode this same CDR3.

The chain carries TRBV27 and TRBJ1-5; 7 bases line up with TRBD1. Sample: PBMCs or T cells enriched from blood (not recorded which). The sequence came from an older woman who had recovered from COVID-19. The CDR3 protein is CASSRTGGNQPQHF. CDR3 DNA: TGTGCCAGCAGTCGGACAGGAGGCAATCAGCCCCAGCATTTT.